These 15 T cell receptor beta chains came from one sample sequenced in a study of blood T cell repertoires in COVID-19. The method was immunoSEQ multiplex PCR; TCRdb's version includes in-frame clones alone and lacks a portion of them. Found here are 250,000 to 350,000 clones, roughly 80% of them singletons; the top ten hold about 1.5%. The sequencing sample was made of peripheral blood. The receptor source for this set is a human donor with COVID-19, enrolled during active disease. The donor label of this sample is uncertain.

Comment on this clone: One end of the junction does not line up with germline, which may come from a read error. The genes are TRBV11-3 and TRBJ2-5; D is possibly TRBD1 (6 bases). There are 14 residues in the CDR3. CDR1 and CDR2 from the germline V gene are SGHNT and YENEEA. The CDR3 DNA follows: TGTGCCAGCAGTTTAGCCAGGGGCCAAGAGACCCAGTACTTC. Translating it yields CASSLARGQETQYF.

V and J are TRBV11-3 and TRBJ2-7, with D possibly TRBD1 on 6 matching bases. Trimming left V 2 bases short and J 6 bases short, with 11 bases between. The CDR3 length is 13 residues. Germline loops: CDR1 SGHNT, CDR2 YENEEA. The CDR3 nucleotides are TGTGCCAGCAGCTTAAGTCCAGGGGTCGAGCAGTACTTC. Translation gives CASSLSPGVEQYF.

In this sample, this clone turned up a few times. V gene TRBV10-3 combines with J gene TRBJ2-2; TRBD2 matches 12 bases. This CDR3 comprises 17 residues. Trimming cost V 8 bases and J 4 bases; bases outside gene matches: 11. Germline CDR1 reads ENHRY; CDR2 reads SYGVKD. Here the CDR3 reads CAILQPSGRGVTGELFF. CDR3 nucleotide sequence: TGTGCCATCCTCCAACCTAGCGGGAGGGGGGTCACCGGGGAGCTGTTTTTT.

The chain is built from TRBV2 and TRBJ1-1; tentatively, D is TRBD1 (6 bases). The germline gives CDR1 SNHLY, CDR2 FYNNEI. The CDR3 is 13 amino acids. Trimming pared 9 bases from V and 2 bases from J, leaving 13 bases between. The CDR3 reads CASRRTANTEAFF. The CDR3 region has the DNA TGTGCCAGTCGTCGGACAGCTAACACTGAAGCTTTCTTT. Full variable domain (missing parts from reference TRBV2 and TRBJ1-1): EPEVTQTPSHQVTQMGQEVILRCVPISNHLYFYWYRQILGQKVEFLVSFYNNEISEKSEIFDDQFSVERPDGSNFTLKIRSTKLEDSAMYFCASRRTANTEAFFGQGTRLTVV.

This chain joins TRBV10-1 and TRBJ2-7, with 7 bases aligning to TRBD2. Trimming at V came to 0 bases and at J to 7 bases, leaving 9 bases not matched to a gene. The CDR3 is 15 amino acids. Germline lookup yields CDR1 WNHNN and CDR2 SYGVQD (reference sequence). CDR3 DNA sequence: TGCGCCAGCAGTGAGTCTGTGGGAGGGCCGCGAGAGCAGTACTTC. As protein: CASSESVGGPREQYF.

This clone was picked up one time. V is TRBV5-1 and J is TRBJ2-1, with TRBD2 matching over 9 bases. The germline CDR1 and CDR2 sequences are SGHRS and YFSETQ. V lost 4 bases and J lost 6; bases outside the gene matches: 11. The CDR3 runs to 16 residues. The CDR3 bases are TGCGCCAGCAGCCAGATGGGACTAGCCACGGTCAATGAGCAGTTCTTC. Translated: CASSQMGLATVNEQFF.

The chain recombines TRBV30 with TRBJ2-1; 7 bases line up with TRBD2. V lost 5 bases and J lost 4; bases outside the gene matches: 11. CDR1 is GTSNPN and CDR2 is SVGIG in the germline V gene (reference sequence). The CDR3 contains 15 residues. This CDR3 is CAWAKGLAAYNEQFF. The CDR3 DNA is TGTGCCTGGGCTAAAGGGCTAGCGGCTTACAATGAGCAGTTCTTC. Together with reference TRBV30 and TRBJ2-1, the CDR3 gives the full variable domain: SQTIHQWPATLVQPVGSPLSLECTVEGTSNPNLYWYRQAAGRGLQLLFYSVGIGQISSEVPQNLSASRPQDRQFILSSKKLLLSDSGFYLCAWAKGLAAYNEQFFGPGTRLTVL.

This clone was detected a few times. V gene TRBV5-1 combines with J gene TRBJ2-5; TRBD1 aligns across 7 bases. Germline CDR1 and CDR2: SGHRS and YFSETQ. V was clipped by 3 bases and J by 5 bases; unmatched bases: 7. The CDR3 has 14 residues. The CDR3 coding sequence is TGCGCCAGCAGCTCGACAGGGAATCATGAGACCCAGTACTTC. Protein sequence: CASSSTGNHETQYF.

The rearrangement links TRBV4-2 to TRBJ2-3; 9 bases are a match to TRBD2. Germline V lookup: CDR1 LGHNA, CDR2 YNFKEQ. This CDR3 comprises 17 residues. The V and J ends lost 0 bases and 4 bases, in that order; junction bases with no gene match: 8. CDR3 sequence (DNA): TGTGCCAGCAGCCAAGATCGGCGGGAGGGCCGCTCAGATACGCAGTATTTT. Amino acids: CASSQDRREGRSDTQYF.

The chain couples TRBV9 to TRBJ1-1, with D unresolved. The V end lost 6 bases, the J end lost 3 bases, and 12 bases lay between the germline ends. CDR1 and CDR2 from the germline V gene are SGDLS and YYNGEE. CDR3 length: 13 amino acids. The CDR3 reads CASTPLLDTEAFF. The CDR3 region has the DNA TGTGCCAGCACCCCACTCCTGGACACTGAAGCTTTCTTT.

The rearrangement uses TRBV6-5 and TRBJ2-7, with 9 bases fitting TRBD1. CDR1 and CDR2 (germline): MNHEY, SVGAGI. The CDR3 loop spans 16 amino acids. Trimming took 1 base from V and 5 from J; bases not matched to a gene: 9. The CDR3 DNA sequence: TGTGCCAGCAGTTACTTGAACAGGGGGCTAAAGGACGAGCAGTACTTC. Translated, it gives CASSYLNRGLKDEQYF.

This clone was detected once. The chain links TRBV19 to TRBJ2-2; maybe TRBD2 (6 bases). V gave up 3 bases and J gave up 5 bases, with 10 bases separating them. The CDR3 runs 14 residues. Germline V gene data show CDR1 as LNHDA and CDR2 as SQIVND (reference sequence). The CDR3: CASSIWGDTGELFF. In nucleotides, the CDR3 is TGTGCCAGTAGTATTTGGGGGGATACCGGGGAGCTGTTTTTT.

The CDR3 loop is CATTTSIRSEQYF. The CDR3 DNA is TGTGCCACCACGACTAGTATCAGGTCCGAGCAGTACTTC. The chain combines TRBV28 with TRBJ2-7; maybe TRBD2 (6 bases). Looked up from germline, CDR1 is MDHEN and CDR2 is SYDVKM. The CDR3 is made up of 13 amino acids. V lost 10 bases, J lost 6 bases, and 19 bases lay in between.

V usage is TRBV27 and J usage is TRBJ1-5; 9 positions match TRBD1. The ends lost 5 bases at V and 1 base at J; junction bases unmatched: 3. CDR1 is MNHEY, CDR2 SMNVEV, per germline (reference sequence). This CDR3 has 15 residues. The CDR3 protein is CASSTQGASNQPQHF. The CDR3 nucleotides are TGTGCCAGCAGTACACAGGGGGCAAGCAATCAGCCCCAGCATTTT.

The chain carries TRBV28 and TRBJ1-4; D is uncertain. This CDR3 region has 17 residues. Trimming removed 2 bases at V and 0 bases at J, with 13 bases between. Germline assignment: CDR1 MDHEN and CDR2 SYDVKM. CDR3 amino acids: CASSLMPGPTTNEKLFF. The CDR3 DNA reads TGTGCCAGCAGTTTAATGCCAGGCCCTACAACTAATGAAAAACTGTTTTTT.